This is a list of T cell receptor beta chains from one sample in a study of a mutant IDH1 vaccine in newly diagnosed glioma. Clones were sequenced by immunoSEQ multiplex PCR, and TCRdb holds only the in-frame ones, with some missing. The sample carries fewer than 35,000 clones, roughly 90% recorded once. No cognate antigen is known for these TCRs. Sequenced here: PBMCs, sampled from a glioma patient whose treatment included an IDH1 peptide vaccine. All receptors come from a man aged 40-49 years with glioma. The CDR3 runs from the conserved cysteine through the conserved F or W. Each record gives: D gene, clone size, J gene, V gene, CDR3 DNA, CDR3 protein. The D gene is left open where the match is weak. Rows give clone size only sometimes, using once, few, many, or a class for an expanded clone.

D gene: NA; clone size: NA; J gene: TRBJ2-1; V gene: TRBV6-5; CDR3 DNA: TGTGCCAGCAGCCACCGGGGGGACACCAATGAGCAGTTCTTC; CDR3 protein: CASSHRGDTNEQFF
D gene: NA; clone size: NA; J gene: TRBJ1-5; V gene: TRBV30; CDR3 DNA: TGTGCCTGGAGCCTCCCGGGGCAGGGGCTGCAGCCCCAGCATTTT; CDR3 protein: CAWSLPGQGLQPQHF
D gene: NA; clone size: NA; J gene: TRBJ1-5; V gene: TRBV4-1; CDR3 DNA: TGCGCCAGCAGCCAGGAACGGGGGGTGGGTCAGCCCCAGCATTTT; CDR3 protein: CASSQERGVGQPQHF
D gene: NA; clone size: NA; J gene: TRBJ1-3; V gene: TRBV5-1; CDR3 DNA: TGCGCCAGCAGCTCATACAGGGCCGCTGGAAACACCATATATTTT; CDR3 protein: CASSSYRAAGNTIYF
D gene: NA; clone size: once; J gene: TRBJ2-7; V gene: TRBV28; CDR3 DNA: TGTGCCAGCAGGGACCCAGGGACTCTAGATTCCTACGAGCAGTACTTC; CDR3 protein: CASRDPGTLDSYEQYF
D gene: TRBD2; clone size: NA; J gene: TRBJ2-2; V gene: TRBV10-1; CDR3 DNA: TGCGCCAGCAGGGCCCGGGAGGCCGGGGAGCTGTTTTTT; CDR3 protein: CASRAREAGELFF
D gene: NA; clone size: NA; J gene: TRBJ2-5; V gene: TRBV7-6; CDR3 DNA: TGTGCCAGCACCTACCCAGGGGTCGAAGAGACCCAGTACTTC; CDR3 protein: CASTYPGVEETQYF
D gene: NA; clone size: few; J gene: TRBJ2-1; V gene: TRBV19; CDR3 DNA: TGTGCCAGTAGTACCCCTGGGGCGGGGAAAGGACTATACAATGAGCAGTTCTTC; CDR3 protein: CASSTPGAGKGLYNEQFF
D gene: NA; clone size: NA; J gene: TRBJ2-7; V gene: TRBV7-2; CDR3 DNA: TGTGCCAGCAGCTTTAGGGGGTTTCAGTACTTC; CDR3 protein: CASSFRGFQYF
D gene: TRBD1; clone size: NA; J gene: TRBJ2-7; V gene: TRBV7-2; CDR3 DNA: TGTGCCAGCAGCTCCGGGACAGGGGGCATCATCGACGAGCAGTACTTC; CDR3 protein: CASSSGTGGIIDEQYF
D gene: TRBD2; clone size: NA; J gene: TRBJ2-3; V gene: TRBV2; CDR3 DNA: TGTGCCAGCAGTGAAGCGCGGCTAGCGGGAGATACGCAGTATTTT; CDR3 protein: CASSEARLAGDTQYF
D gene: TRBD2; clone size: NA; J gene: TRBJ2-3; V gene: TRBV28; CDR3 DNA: TGTGCCAGCAGTTTACGGACTAGCTCCCGGTCCACAGATACGCAGTATTTT; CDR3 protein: CASSLRTSSRSTDTQYF
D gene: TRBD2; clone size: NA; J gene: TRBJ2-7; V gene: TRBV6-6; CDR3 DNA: TGTGCCAGCAGTATCCCTAGCGGCCCCTACGAGCAGTACTTC; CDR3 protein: CASSIPSGPYEQYF
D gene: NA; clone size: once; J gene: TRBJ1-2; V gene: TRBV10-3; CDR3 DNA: TGTGCCACCCAAGACAGACTTCAACCCTATGGCTACACCTTC; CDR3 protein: CATQDRLQPYGYTF
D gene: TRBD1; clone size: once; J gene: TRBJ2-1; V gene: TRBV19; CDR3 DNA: TGTGCCAGTAGTATAGGGAATGACAGGGTATACAATGAGCAGTTCTTC; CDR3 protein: CASSIGNDRVYNEQFF
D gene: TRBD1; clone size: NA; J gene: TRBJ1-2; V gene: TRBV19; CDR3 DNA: TGTGCCAGTAGTTTAACAGGGGGCTCGGGCTACACCTTC; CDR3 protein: CASSLTGGSGYTF
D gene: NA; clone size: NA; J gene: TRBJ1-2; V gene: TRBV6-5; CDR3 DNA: TGTGCCAGCAGTTACTCCTTCGGGGCGAACTATGGCTACACCTTC; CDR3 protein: CASSYSFGANYGYTF
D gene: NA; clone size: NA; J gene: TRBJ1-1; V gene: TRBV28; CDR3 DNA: TGTGCCAGCAGTTTCGTGAGGGTTCGGAACACTGAAGCTTTCTTT; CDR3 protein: CASSFVRVRNTEAFF
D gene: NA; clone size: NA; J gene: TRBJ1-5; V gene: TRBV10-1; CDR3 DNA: TGCGCCAGCAGTGTGGGGGGCAATCAGCCCCAGCATTTT; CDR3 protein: CASSVGGNQPQHF
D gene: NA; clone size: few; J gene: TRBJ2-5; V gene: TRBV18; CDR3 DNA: TGTGCCAGCTCACCCTTAGGAGGGTCGAGGGAGACCCAGTACTTC; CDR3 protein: CASSPLGGSRETQYF
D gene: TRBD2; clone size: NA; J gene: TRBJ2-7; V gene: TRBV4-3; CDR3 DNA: TGCGCCAGCAGCCAAGAGGCAGGGCAGGGAGGGTACGAGCAGTACTTC; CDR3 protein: CASSQEAGQGGYEQYF
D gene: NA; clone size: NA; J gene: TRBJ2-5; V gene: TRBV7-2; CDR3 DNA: TGTGCCAGCAGCTCCAGAGCCTTACAAGAGACCCAGTACTTC; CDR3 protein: CASSSRALQETQYF
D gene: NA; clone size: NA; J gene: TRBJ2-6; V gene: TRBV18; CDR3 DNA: TGTGCCAGCTCACCCCCAGGGGCCAACGTCCTGACTTTC; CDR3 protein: CASSPPGANVLTF
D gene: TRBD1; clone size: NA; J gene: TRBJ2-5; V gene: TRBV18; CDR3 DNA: TGTGCCAGCAGAGCAAGGGGGCCGGCCACCTCGGGTGGGGAGACCCAGTACTTC; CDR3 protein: CASRARGPATSGGETQYF
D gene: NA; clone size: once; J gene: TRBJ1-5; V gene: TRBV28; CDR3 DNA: TGTGCCAGCAGTTTCGAGGGTTCTCGACCCCAGCATTTT; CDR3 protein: CASSFEGSRPQHF
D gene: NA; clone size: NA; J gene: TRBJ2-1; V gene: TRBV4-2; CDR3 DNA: TGTGCCAGCAGCCAATACAGGGATACTCACAATGAGCAGTTCTTC; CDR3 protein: CASSQYRDTHNEQFF
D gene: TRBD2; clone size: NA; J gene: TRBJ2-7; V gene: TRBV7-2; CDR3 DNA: TGTGCCAGCAGCCCGCCCGCTAGCGGGACCTCCTACGAGCAGTACTTC; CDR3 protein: CASSPPASGTSYEQYF
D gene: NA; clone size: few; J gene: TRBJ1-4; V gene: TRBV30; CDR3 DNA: TGTGCCTGGAGTGTTAGGGATTGGACTAATGAAAAACTGTTTTTT; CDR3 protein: CAWSVRDWTNEKLFF
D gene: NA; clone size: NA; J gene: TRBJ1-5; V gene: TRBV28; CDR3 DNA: TGTGCCAGCAGCATGCCCCAGCATTTT; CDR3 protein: CASSMPQHF
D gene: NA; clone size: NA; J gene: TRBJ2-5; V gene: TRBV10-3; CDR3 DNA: TGTGCCATCAGTGACAGTACGGCGGGGGAGACCCAGTACTTC; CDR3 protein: CAISDSTAGETQYF
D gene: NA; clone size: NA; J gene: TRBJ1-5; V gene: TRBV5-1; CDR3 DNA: TGCGCCAGCAGCCTCTTTGGGGGGGTTAATCAGCCCCAGCATTTT; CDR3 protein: CASSLFGGVNQPQHF
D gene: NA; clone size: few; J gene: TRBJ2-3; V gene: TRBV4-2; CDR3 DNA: TGTGCCAGCAGGGGAGATGGGGGATCTCAGGAGGATACGCAGTATTTT; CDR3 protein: CASRGDGGSQEDTQYF
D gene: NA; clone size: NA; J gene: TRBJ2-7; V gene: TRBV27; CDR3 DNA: TGTGCCAGCAGTTTAAGATTTTACGAGCAGTACTTC; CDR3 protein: CASSLRFYEQYF
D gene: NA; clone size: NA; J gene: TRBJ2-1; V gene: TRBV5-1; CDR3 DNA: TGCGCCAGCACGTTGGTGAGTGAGCAGTTCTTC; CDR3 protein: CASTLVSEQFF
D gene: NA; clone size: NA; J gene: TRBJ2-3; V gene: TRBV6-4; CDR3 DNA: TGTGCCAGCACCCAAAGGGGGGGAAACACAGATACGCAGTATTTT; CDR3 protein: CASTQRGGNTDTQYF
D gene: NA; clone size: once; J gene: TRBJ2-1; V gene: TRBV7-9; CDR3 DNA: TGTGCCAGCAGCTTAGGTAGGCAAACTCTAAACAATGAGCAGTTCTTC; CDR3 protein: CASSLGRQTLNNEQFF
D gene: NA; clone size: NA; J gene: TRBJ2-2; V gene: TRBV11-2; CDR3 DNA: TGTGCCAGCAGCTTTGGTCCCGGGGAGCTGTTTTTT; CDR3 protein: CASSFGPGELFF
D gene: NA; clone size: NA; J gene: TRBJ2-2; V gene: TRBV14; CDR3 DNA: TGTGCCAGCAGCCCCCAGCGAGCAGCCGGGGAGCTGTTTTTT; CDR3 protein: CASSPQRAAGELFF
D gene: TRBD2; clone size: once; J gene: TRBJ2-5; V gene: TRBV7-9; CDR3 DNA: TGTGCCAGCAGCCTGGGGACTAGCGGAGGAGAGACCCAGTACTTC; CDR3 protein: CASSLGTSGGETQYF
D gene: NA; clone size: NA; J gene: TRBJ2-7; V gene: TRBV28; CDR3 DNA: TGTGCCAGCGGCCGCGGACGAGGCGCTTACGAGCAGTACTTC; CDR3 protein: CASGRGRGAYEQYF
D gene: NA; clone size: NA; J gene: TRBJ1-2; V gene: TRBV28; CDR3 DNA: TGTGCCAGCAGGGAGCCAGGGAAATATGGCTACACCTTC; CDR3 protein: CASREPGKYGYTF
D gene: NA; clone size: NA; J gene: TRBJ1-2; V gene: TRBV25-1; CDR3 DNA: TGTGCCAGCAGTTCTCCGGGGAACTATGGCTACACCTTC; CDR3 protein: CASSSPGNYGYTF
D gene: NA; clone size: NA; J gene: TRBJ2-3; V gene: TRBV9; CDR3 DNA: TGTGCCAGCAGCGTCGGACAGCGAACCTACACAGATACGCAGTATTTT; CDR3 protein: CASSVGQRTYTDTQYF
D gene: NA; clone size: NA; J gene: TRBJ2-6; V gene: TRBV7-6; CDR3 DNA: TGTGCCAGCAGCTTTGGGGGCGCAAGCTCTGGGGCCAACGTCCTGACTTTC; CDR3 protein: CASSFGGASSGANVLTF
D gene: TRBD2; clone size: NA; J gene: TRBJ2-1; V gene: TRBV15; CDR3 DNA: TGTGCCACCAGTGGTAGCGGGGGATACAATGAGCAGTTCTTC; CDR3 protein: CATSGSGGYNEQFF
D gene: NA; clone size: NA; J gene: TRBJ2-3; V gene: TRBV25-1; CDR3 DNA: TGTGCCAGCAGTGACCAGGGTACAGATACGCAGTATTTT; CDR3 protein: CASSDQGTDTQYF
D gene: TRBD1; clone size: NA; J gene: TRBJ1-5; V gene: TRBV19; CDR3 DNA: TGTGCCAGTAGTAAGGGGGCCGATCAGCCCCAGCATTTT; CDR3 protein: CASSKGADQPQHF